Listed below are T cell receptor beta chains from one sample, sequenced in a study of T-cell reconstitution after alpha-beta-depleted transplantation in children. TCRdb reanalysed the PCR reads using MiXCR and keeps one entry per CDR3 protein. The sample lists approximately 250,000 distinct CDR3 sequences; roughly 23% were seen once. Here the sequenced sample was PBMCs, taken before TCRalphabeta/CD19-depleted stem cell transplant. These receptors originate from a girl aged 2-15 years with Fanconi anemia, due to receive a stem cell transplant. The CDR3 runs from the conserved cysteine through the conserved F or W. D genes are given only for firm matches. Size is omitted from some rows. Given values are once, few, many or a class for expanded clones.

J	V	size	D	DNA	CDR3
TRBJ2-7	TRBV20-1	NA	NA	TGCAGTGCTAGGGGGATACTAGGCTCCTACGAGCAGTACTTC	CSARGILGSYEQYF
TRBJ2-7	TRBV12-3/TRBV12-4	many	NA	NA	CASSSSTGWDSYEQYF
TRBJ1-3	TRBV12-3/TRBV12-4	many	TRBD1	TGTGCCAGCAGCCCCAGACAGGGCGACACCATATATTTT	CASSPRQGDTIYF
TRBJ2-7	TRBV7-2	many	NA	TGTGCCAGCAGCTTAGTTCCGGAACACTACGAGCAGTACTTC	CASSLVPEHYEQYF
TRBJ1-1	TRBV28	few	NA	TGTGCCAGCACCCGGGACTCTTCGAACACTGAAGCTTTCTTT	CASTRDSSNTEAFF
TRBJ2-1	TRBV20-1	NA	TRBD2	TGCAGTGCTAGATACGGGGGGGCATGGAATGAGCAGTTCTTC	CSARYGGAWNEQFF
TRBJ2-5	TRBV7-2	few	TRBD1	TGTGCCAGCAGCTTATTAGGGGGCGCAGAGACCCAGTACTTC	CASSLLGGAETQYF
TRBJ2-5	TRBV5-6	NA	TRBD1	TGTGCCAGCAGTCCGGACAGGGGGCGAGAGACCCAGTACTTC	CASSPDRGRETQYF
TRBJ1-6	TRBV20-1	NA	NA	TGCAGTGCTAGAGGCCCCAGACACGTCTTT	CSARGPRHVF
TRBJ2-1	TRBV20-1	NA	NA	TGCAGTGCTAGTGTGGTTCCCTACAATGAGCAGTTCTTC	CSASVVPYNEQFF
TRBJ2-7	TRBV6-1	NA	TRBD1	TGTGCCAGCAGTCCAAGTCCGGGACAGGTCTACGAGCAGTACTTC	CASSPSPGQVYEQYF
TRBJ2-7	TRBV5-1	NA	TRBD2	TGCGCCAGCAGCTTGGGACTAGCGGGAGGTCTCTACGAGCAGTACTTC	CASSLGLAGGLYEQYF